This TCR beta chain was sequenced in a study of blood T cell repertoires in COVID-19. At the level of the study: PBMCs, B-cell-depleted T cells, or T cells provided the cDNA or gDNA that made up the material.

In the original analysis: Estimation of nucleated cell counts relied on the amplification of reference gene primers. Measured with immunoSEQ multiplex PCR; TCRdb has only the in-frame clones, and not every one. V, J and clone size reflect that table, while D and trimming were determined from the DNA. The sample contains a few hundred thousand clones, approximately 84% of which appear only once. The germline gives CDR1 SGHVS, CDR2 FNYEAQ. CDR3 length: 13 amino acids. The junction had 2 bases not matched to a gene; V was cut back by 4 bases and J by 3 bases. Categorization into cohorts depended on clinical history that participants reported. Cohort 3 donors counted as recovered after two negative PCRs, clearance, or resolved symptoms.

The clonotype was recovered from a woman between 25 and 40 years old who had recovered from COVID-19. The gene calls are TRBV7-6 and TRBJ2-7; 8 bases map to TRBD2. Sequenced input: PBMCs or T cells enriched from blood (not recorded which). CDR3 DNA: TGTGCCAGCAGCTCGCGGGGGGTCTACGAGCAGTACTTC. It translates to CASSSRGVYEQYF. Full variable domain (outside the CDR3, taken from reference TRBV7-6 and TRBJ2-7): GAGVSQSPRYKVTKRGQDVALRCDPISGHVSLYWYRQALGQGPEFLTYFNYEAQQDKSGLPNDRFSAERPEGSISTLTIQRTEQRDSAMYRCASSSRGVYEQYFGPGTRLTVT.